The T cell receptor (beta chain) described here comes from a study of cytomegalovirus exposure and HLA in healthy donors. Overall study context: When 398 donors were genotyped, roughly 78% of them were found to fall in the Caucasian-associated ancestry cluster. Study-wide findings and caveats: Sequencing depth roughly uniform across donors was assumed in presence/absence analyses.

Researchers ran the PCR with 60 Vbeta and 13 Jbeta primers. Generated by immunoSEQ multiplex PCR, the TCRdb table keeps only in-frame clones and is missing some. The profile shows approximately 200,000 clones, over 65% of them singletons. This clone was observed a handful of times. Its antigen is not known. V lost 4 bases and J lost 5, with 17 bases in between. In germline, CDR1 is SGHDN, CDR2 FVKESK. This CDR3 has 15 amino acids. Sequencing used PBMCs. The chain carries TRBV14 and TRBJ1-1; D is possibly TRBD1 (5 bases). The sequence was collected from a middle-aged man in good health and CMV-seronegative. Here the CDR3 reads CASSLRRGAGTEAFF. CDR3 bases: TGTGCCAGCAGCCTAAGGCGGGGCGCGGGGACTGAAGCTTTCTTT.